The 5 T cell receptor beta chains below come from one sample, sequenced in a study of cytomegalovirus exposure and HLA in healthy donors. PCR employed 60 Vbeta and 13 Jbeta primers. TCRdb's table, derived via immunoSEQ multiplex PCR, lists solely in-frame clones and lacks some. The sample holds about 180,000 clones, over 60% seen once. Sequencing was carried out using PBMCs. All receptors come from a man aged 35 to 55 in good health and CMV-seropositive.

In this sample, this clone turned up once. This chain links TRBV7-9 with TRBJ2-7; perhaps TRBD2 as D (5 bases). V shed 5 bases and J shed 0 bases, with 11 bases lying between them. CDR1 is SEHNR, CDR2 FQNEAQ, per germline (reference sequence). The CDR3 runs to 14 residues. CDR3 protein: CASSQDSNSYEQYF. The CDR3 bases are TGTGCCAGCAGCCAGGACTCTAACTCCTACGAGCAGTACTTC.

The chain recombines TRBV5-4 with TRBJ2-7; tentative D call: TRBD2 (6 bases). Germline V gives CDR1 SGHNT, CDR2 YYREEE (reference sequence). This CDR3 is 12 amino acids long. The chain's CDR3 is CATWRAGYEQYF. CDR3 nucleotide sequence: TGTGCTACCTGGAGGGCAGGCTACGAGCAGTACTTC.

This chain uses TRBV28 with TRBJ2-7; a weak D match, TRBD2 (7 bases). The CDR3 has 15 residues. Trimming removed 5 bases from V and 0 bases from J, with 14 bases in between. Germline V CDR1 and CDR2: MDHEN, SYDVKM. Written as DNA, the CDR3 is TGTGCCAGCAGTCTAGGGGGGGATTTCTCCTACGAGCAGTACTTC. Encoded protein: CASSLGGDFSYEQYF.

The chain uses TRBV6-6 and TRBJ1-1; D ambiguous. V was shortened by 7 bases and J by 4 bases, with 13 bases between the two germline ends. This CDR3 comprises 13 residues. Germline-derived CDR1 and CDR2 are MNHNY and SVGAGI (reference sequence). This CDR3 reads CASIPDLRTEAFF. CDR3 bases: TGTGCCAGCATCCCCGATCTGCGCACTGAAGCTTTCTTT.

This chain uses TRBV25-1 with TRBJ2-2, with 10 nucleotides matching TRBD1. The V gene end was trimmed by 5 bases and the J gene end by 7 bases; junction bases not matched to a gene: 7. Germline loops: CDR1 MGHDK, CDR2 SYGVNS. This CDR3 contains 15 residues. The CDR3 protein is CASSPATGGNGELFF. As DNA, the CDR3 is TGTGCCAGCAGTCCGGCGACAGGGGGCAACGGGGAGCTGTTTTTT.